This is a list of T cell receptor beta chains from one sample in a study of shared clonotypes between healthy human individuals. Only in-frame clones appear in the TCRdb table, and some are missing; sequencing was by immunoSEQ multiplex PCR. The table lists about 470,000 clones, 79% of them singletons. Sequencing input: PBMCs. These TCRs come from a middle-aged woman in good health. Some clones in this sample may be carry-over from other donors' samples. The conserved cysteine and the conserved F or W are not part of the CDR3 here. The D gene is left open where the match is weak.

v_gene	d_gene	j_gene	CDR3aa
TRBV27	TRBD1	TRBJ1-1	ASSPGTADTEAF
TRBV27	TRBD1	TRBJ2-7	ASSWTGTYEQY
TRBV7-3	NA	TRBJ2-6	ASSITGANVLT
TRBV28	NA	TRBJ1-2	ASSLGVNYGYT
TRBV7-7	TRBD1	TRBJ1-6	ASSLALFDTGGRSYNSPLH
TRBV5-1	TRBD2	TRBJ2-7	ASSSGLAHYEQY
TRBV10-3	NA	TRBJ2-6	AISESGLASSGANVLT
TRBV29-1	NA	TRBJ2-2	SVGSGEDWTGELF
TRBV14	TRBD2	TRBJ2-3	ASSYRDYTDTQY
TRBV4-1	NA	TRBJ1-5	ASSQEVREVWQPQH
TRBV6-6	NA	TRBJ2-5	ASSYSLASKTQY
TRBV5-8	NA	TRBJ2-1	ASSLVYGSSYNEQF
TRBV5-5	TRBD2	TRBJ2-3	ASSPGTSGRTQY
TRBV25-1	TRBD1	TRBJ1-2	ASSDPGQLNYGYT
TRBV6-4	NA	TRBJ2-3	ASSEYPASTDTQY
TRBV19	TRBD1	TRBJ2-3	ASRYRGRLDTQY
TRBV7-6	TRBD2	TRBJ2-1	ASSVLALAYNEQF
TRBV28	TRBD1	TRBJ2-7	ASSGTGGEQY
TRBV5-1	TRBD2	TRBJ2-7	ASSLDWGLAGLTPTYEQY
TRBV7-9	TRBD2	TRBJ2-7	ASSKTSGNHEQY
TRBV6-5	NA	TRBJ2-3	ASRGQADTQY
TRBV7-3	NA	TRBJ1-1	ASSSFPAVGTEAF
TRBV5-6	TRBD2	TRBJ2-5	ASSLASAARGLAEQY
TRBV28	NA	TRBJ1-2	ASSGPKLVGGYT
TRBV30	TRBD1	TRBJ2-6	AWRTTGSGANVLT
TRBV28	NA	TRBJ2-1	ASSLSGSVYNEQF
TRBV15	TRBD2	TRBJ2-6	ATSSAGTSSSGANVLT
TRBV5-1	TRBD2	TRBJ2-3	ASSFDSSGRAGVGRTDTQY
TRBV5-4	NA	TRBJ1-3	ASSLAGGYSGNTIY
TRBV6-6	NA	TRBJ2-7	ASSYSTGEQY
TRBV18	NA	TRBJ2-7	ASSRSGSYEQY
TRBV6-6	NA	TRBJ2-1	ASSYSARFLFDEQF
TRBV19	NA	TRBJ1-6	ASAGADNSPLH
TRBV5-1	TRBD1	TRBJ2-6	ASSPTGGTNSGANVLT
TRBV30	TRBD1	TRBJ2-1	AWSKGQDEQF
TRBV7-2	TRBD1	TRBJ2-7	ASSQRDSYEQY
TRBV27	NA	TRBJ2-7	ASSTGPYSYEQY
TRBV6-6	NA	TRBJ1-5	ASSYSKGDRQPQH
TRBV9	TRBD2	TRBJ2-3	ASSSRAGPRDTQY
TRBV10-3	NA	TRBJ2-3	AISEDGGDTQY
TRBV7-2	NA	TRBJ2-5	ASTPGVRPDETQY
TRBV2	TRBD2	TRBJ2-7	ASISGLDYEQY
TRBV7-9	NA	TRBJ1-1	ASSLSGTTEAF
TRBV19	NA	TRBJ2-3	ASSPSVKLTSTDTQY
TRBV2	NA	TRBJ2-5	ASSDGGKETQY
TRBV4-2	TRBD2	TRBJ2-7	ASSHPSLAGANYEQY